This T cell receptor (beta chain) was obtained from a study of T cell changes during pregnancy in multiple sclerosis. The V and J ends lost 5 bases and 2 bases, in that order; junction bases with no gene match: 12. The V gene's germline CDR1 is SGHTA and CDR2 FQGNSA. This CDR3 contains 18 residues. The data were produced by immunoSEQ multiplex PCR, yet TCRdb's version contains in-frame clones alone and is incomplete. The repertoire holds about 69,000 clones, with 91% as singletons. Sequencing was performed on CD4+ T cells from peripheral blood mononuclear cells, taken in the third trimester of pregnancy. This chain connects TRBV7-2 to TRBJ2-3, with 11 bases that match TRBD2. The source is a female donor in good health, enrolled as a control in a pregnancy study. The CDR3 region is CASSAGERLAGFTDTQYF. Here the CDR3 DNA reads TGTGCCAGCAGCGCGGGTGAGAGACTAGCGGGGTTCACAGATACGCAGTATTTT.